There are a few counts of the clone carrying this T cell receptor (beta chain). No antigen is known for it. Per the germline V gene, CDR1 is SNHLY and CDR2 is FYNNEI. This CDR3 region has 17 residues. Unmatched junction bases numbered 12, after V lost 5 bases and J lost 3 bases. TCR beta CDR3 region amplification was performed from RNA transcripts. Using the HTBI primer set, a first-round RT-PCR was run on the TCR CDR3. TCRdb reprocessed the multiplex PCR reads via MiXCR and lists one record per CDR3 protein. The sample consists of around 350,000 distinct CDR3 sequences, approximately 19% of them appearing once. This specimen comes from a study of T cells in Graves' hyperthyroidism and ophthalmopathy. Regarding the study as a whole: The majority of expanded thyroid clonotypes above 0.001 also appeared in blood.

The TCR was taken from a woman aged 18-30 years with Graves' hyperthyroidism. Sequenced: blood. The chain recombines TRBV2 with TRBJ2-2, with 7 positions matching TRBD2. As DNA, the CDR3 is TGTGCCAGCAGTCCGCTATCAACGGGGGGAGACACCGGGGAGCTGTTTTTT. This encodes CASSPLSTGGDTGELFF.